Each of the 8 T cell receptor beta chains below was sequenced from the same sample in a study of blood T cells in healthy people across ages. With a J-beta primer mix and a sample-barcoded 5' primer, a second PCR ran about 6 to 11 cycles. Each CDR3 protein is one row after TCRdb ran MiXCR on the 5' RACE reads. The sample shows hundreds of thousands of distinct CDR3 sequences, under 25% of them seen only once. Input material: blood. All receptors derive from a man aged 65-85 years in good health.

This clonotype has just a few counts. V gene TRBV5-6 combines with J gene TRBJ1-5, with D perhaps TRBD1 (5 bases). Trimming left V 1 base short and J 7 bases short, with 9 bases between. The CDR3 runs to 13 residues. Germline CDR1 and CDR2: SGHDT and YYEEEE. CDR3 in DNA: TGTGCCAGCAGCTTGCCAGGGCAACAGCCCCAGCATTTT. It encodes CASSLPGQQPQHF.

The chain combines TRBV12-3 or TRBV12-4 with TRBJ2-6; D gene unclear. This CDR3 has 16 amino acids. The V and J ends lost 1 base and 0 bases respectively, with 7 bases between them. The CDR3 protein is CASSLGSDSGANVLTF. In DNA form, the CDR3 reads TGTGCCAGCAGTTTAGGGAGCGACTCTGGGGCCAACGTCCTGACTTTC.

This clonotype was observed at least ten times. V and J are TRBV2 and TRBJ2-3; possible D gene TRBD2, 5 bases. From germline, CDR1 is SNHLY and CDR2 FYNNEI. The CDR3 totals 14 residues. Deletions cut 6 bases from V and 0 bases from J, with 10 bases between. In DNA, the CDR3 is TGTGCCAGCAGGCGGGCGTTGAGCACAGATACGCAGTATTTT. Translation gives CASRRALSTDTQYF.

This clonotype was counted only a few times. Germline is not matched at one junction end, which may reflect a read error. The genes are TRBV15 and TRBJ2-5, with TRBD2 identical over 9 bases. The J call could be wrong; TRBJ2-1 is a better fit for the DNA end. The CDR3 extends over 17 amino acids. Germline V gene lookup returns CDR1 LNHNV and CDR2 YYDKDF (reference sequence). Here the CDR3 reads CATSDYLASGIVNGQFF. The CDR3 DNA sequence: TGTGCCACCAGCGACTATTTGGCTAGCGGGATTGTCAATGGGCAGTTCTTC.

Notes on this clonotype: One junction end disagrees with the germline gene, perhaps due to a read error. This sequence joins TRBV10-2 and TRBJ2-5; D tentatively fits TRBD1 or TRBD2 (5 bases each). The assigned J gene may be wrong: the sequence end matches TRBJ2-7 better. Germline CDR1 reads WSHSY; CDR2 reads SAAADI. The CDR3 loop spans 13 amino acids. CDR3 bases: TGCGCCAACAGTGATGGGGGAATCTACGAGCAGTACTTC. Translated, it gives CANSDGGIYEQYF.

The V gene is TRBV5-1, the J gene TRBJ2-1, with 9 positions matching TRBD1. The J call may not be correct, given that the DNA end is closer to TRBJ2-7. The CDR3 length is 15 residues. From germline, CDR1 is SGHRS and CDR2 YFSETQ. The CDR3 coding sequence is TGCGCCAGCAGCTTGAGAGGGGACAGGGTCGACGAGCAGTACTTC. Translation gives CASSLRGDRVDEQYF.

This clonotype was seen a few times. The chain recombines TRBV5-1 with TRBJ2-5; 9 nucleotides match TRBD2. With 0 bases clipped from V and 5 bases from J, the junction kept 5 bases outside the gene matches. CDR3 length: 15 amino acids. The V gene's germline CDR1 is SGHRS and CDR2 YFSETQ. CDR3 region: CASSLDGLAWETQYF. CDR3 sequence (DNA): TGCGCCAGCAGCTTGGACGGACTAGCGTGGGAGACCCAGTACTTC.

To note about this clonotype: An end of the junction differs from the germline gene, which may be a read error. The chain couples TRBV28 to TRBJ2-5; D not resolved. The CDR3 is made up of 13 amino acids. Germline V CDR1 and CDR2: MDHEN, SYDVKM. CDR3 sequence (DNA): TGTGCCAGCAGTTTACTCAGCTACAATGAGCAGCTCTTC. It yields the protein CASSLLSYNEQLF.